This TCR beta chain came from a study of cytomegalovirus exposure and HLA in healthy donors. Whole-study context: Of around 400 genotyped donors, more than 75% grouped in the Caucasian-associated ancestry cluster.

Use of 60 Vbeta and 13 Jbeta primers characterized the PCR. The assay was immunoSEQ multiplex PCR, and TCRdb's table has in-frame clones only and misses some. The sample has 40,000 to 60,000 clones; over 60% are singletons. V was trimmed by 7 bases and J by 2 bases, leaving 11 bases between them. The CDR3 has 13 amino acids. From germline, CDR1 is MNHNS and CDR2 SASEGT. Comments on this clone: No antigen is known for it.

Overall study results and limits: Donors were assumed by presence/absence analyses to have roughly uniform sequencing depth. Within a later analysis, the majority of CMV-associated TCR beta chains appeared HLA-restricted. Among TCR beta chains, those listed as cytomegalovirus-associated numbered over 150.

V is TRBV6-1 and J is TRBJ1-2; D is perhaps TRBD1 (5 bases). The receptor's source is a woman aged 45 to 65 in good health and CMV-seronegative. Sequenced sample: PBMCs. Here the CDR3 DNA reads TGTGCCAGCACCCAGACAGTGAACTATGGCTACACCTTC. Protein product: CASTQTVNYGYTF.